What follows describes a single T cell receptor beta chain. Its antigen is unidentified. The treatment is: 15 to 20 received Ad26.COV2.S at low or high dose, single or two shots; roughly five received placebo; per-sample allocation not given. Collection of samples fell on day 63 after the first vaccine or placebo injection. This sample was included in a study of Ad26.COV2.S vaccination and SARS-CoV-2 variants. Study-level information: The Ad26.COV2.S arm of the COV1001 trial was where the donor was placed. Each vaccinee took Ad26.COV2.S intramuscularly, once or twice 56 days apart. Study conclusions and caveats: In TCR breadth and depth analyses, total T cell responses may have been underestimated.

The CDR3 contains 14 residues. V lost 5 bases, J lost 10 bases, and 16 bases lay in between. TCRdb keeps only in-frame clones here, not all; method: immunoSEQ multiplex PCR. The data hold hundreds of thousands of clones, with nearly 90% observed a single time. The V gene is TRBV5-3, the J gene TRBJ1-6; D is perhaps TRBD1 (5 bases). TRBV5-3 is recorded as an ORF, its role being uncertain. Sample: peripheral blood, taken in a trial of Ad26.COV2.S vaccine versus placebo. This receptor was taken from a person aged 18 to 65 who received the Ad26.COV2.S COVID-19 vaccine or a placebo. CDR3 region: CARSRRGFRSPLHF. CDR3 nucleotide sequence: TGTGCCAGAAGTCGCCGGGGGTTTCGATCACCCCTCCACTTT.